Sequencing of this T cell receptor (beta chain) was carried out in a study of shared clonotypes between healthy human individuals. Study outcomes and limitations: Compared with clonotypes that all four donors shared, non-shared clonotypes had lower generation probabilities.

The protocol was immunoSEQ multiplex PCR, while the TCRdb copy is restricted to in-frame clones and leaves out a portion. The table includes about 980,000 clones, more than 75% detected once. As for this clone: The antigen is not known.

The CDR3 runs to 16 residues. V lost 3 bases and J 5 bases, leaving 19 bases between the germline ends. Germline values: CDR1 LGHNA, CDR2 YSLEER. The TCR originated in a man aged 18 to 29 in good health. The sequenced sample consisted of memory CD4+ T cells sorted from blood. The subset here: CD45RA-negative fraction. V gene TRBV4-3 combines with J gene TRBJ2-5; D possibly corresponds to TRBD1 (6 bases). The CDR3, as DNA: TGCGCCAGCAGCCAGAGCAAGGCAGGGGCCTGGGAGACCCAGTACTTC. As protein: CASSQSKAGAWETQYF.